This T cell receptor (beta chain) is drawn from a study of OX40 agonist ivuxolimab in advanced cancers. General study results and limits: At 0.1 to 3.0 mg/kg, CD4+ and CD8+ blood T cells expanded clonally by week 6. The investigators did not determine what antigen specificity the expanded peripheral T cells had. Averaged across samples, CD8+ T cells carried more expanded clones than CD4+ did.

Regarding this clone: Its antigen is undetermined.

Generated by immunoSEQ multiplex PCR, the TCRdb table keeps only in-frame clones and is missing some. The sample shows about 62,000 clones, roughly 85% of them seen only once. Trimming removed 8 bases from V and 2 bases from J, with 10 bases in between. The CDR3 runs to 13 residues. CDR1 is SEHNR, CDR2 FQNEAQ, per germline (reference sequence). This chain uses TRBV7-9 with TRBJ1-5, with D tentatively TRBD1 (5 bases). The sample consisted of CD4+ or CD8+ T cells sorted from blood, taken in a trial of the OX40 agonist ivuxolimab. The clonotype comes from an adult with an advanced solid tumor such as melanoma, head and neck, liver or kidney cancer. The CDR3 bases are TGTGCCAGCCAGGGTACCGGCAATCAGCCCCAGCATTTT. It translates to CASQGTGNQPQHF.